The sequence of this T cell receptor beta chain was determined in a study of cytomegalovirus exposure and HLA in healthy donors. A word on this clone: Its cognate antigen is unknown.

Findings and caveats of the study: Being productive about 90% or about 30% of the time was typical of most TCR beta V segments in an earlier analysis. Several of the most significant clusters appeared linked to common viral pathogens, based on a later analysis. As a later analysis revealed, most CMV-associated TCR beta chains appeared HLA-restricted.

PCR involved 60 Vbeta and 13 Jbeta primers. Clones were read by immunoSEQ multiplex PCR, and TCRdb kept only the in-frame ones, dropping some. The table includes roughly 150,000 clones, approximately 80% detected once. Trimming pared 4 bases from V and 3 bases from J, leaving 19 bases between. Germline V gene lookup returns CDR1 LNHDA and CDR2 SQIVND (reference sequence). The length of the CDR3 is 16 residues. The clonotype comes from a woman aged 40 to 55 in good health and CMV-seropositive. Sequencing used PBMCs. The chain has TRBV19 and TRBJ2-7; tentatively, D is TRBD1 (6 bases). The CDR3 loop reads CASSTLSGDSYYEQYF. The CDR3 region has the DNA TGTGCCAGTAGTACCCTTTCAGGGGATTCCTACTACGAGCAGTACTTC.